This TCR beta chain came from a study of blood T cell repertoires in COVID-19. Study details: COVID-19 samples from acute and convalescent phases originated in the United States, Italy and Spain. PBMCs, B-cell-depleted T cells, or T cells were the source of the cDNA or gDNA that made up the material.

The authors' processing: Estimation of nucleated cell counts was performed using reference gene primer amplification. Here immunoSEQ multiplex PCR was the method, and the copy in TCRdb shows in-frame clones only, minus some. The V and J calls and clone size were taken over from that table, and D and trimming were inferred from the DNA. The data contain about 77,000 clones, 90% of them seen just once; the ten biggest clones take up approximately 16%. Germline V gene lookup returns CDR1 SGHTA and CDR2 FQGNSA. The CDR3 consists of 15 residues. The V end lost 1 base, the J end lost 2 bases, and 11 bases lay between the germline ends.

This clonotype was sampled from a woman aged 80 or over with active or convalescent COVID-19. Sequencing used peripheral blood. This rearrangement joins TRBV7-2 to TRBJ1-1, with TRBD1 as a possible D gene (6 bases). The DNA of the CDR3 is TGTGCCAGCAGCTTAGATAGGACAGACAACACTGAAGCTTTCTTT. This sequence encodes CASSLDRTDNTEAFF. The entire variable domain, with the rest obtained from reference TRBV7-2 and TRBJ1-1, is as follows: GAGVSQSPSNKVTEKGKDVELRCDPISGHTALYWYRQSLGQGLEFLIYFQGNSAPDKSGLPSDRFSAERTGGSVSTLTIQRTQQEDSAVYLCASSLDRTDNTEAFFGQGTRLTVV.